This TCR beta chain was sequenced in a study of cytotoxic CD8 clonotypes in ibrutinib-treated CLL (dated by TCRdb to the early 2020s). At the level of the whole study: The cohort had 11 relapsed/refractory and around 14 treatment-naive patients; some 17 were IGHV unmutated. Responses were partial in approximately 24 patients and complete in 2; after median roughly 69 months follow-up, roughly 15 stayed in remission and some twelve progressed. The response samples were drawn at a median of roughly eleven months into treatment, with a range of about 6 to 36 months. An average of around 250,000 productive templates and 94,082 productive rearrangements was obtained per sample. Longitudinal samples were available for about 30% of the roughly 86 trial participants. Cryopreserved peripheral blood mononuclear cells were obtained prior to treatment, at the time of response, and at either disease progression or sustained remission. Every remission and progressive disease sample was obtained while ibrutinib was still being received by the patients.

Trimmed from V: 3 bases; trimmed from J: 7 bases; junction bases lacking a gene match: 8. CDR1 KGHSH and CDR2 LQKENI are derived from the germline V gene. The CDR3 sequence holds 15 residues, the cysteine and phenylalanine included. The retained sequence is limited to the CDR3, 45 bases, with the frame set at the first base. Each clonotype received, on average, around 10x coverage in deep resolution sequencing performed on a MiSeq, where the target depth lay between 1 in 1 million and 1 in 200,000 T cells. The immunoSEQ hsTCRB Kit was used to generate the TCR beta libraries. From the authors' description of their analysis: Data were analyzed with ImmunoSEQ Data Assistant and ImmunoSEQ Analyzer, with V, D and J genes assigned per IMGT definitions. Clonality, which ranges from 0 to 1, was calculated by subtracting the normalized Shannon entropy of productive rearrangement frequencies from one. Only overrepresented clonotypes making up at least 0.05% of the repertoire of each patient were included in the public clonotype analysis. Roughly 12 age-matched healthy donor repertoires from immuneACCESS were used as controls for clonality. TCRdb took this table from immuneACCESS and kept in-frame rearrangements with V and J called. Such tables lack part of the clones; where checked against another copy, unresolved V genes explain under half of the gap, and the rest is unexplained. V and J calls and clone size come straight from that table; D and trimming were deduced from the DNA. This sample gives 300,000 or so clones in total; about 64% of them show up just once. Approximately 6% of the sample comes from the top ten.

General study outcomes and caveats: Baseline clonality was found to be higher than that of age-matched healthy donors and was strongly correlated with circulating CD8+ T-cell counts. Clonality increased at ibrutinib response, stayed stable in sustained remission, and fell back toward baseline at progression. Public clonotypes were rare and either shrank or stayed stable during treatment, and the rise in clonality at ibrutinib response reflected expansion of private clonotypes. Sampling times were not matched between sustained-remission and progressing patients, and lymph node repertoires were not studied.

Concerning this clone: Its target antigen remains unknown. No base quality information exists; no much larger clone differs at one position.

For TCR beta library preparation, approximately 1.9 micrograms of genomic DNA was extracted from cryopreserved PBMCs. Longitudinal blood samples from CLL patients on ibrutinib monotherapy were analyzed using high-throughput TCR beta sequencing. The patients took part in an open-label, single-center phase 2 trial of ibrutinib monotherapy. The sequenced sample was PBMCs, obtained after 36 months of ibrutinib treatment. The TCR originated in a human donor with chronic lymphocytic leukemia. The chain joins TRBV18 to TRBJ1-4; TRBD1 lines up with 7 middle nucleotides. This receptor carries the CDR3 CASSPTGPGIEKLFF. The sequenced DNA is TGTGCCAGCTCACCGACAGGGCCGGGAATTGAAAAACTGTTTTTT.